This record covers a single TCR beta chain. Generated by immunoSEQ multiplex PCR, the TCRdb table keeps only in-frame clones and is missing some. The table includes around 240,000 clones, approximately 65% detected once. The data belong to a study of shared clonotypes between healthy human individuals. This CDR3 has 16 residues. The germline gives CDR1 KGHSH, CDR2 LQKENI. With 0 bases clipped from V and 3 bases from J, the junction kept 6 bases outside the gene matches. The chain is built from TRBV18 and TRBJ2-3; 7 positions match TRBD2. Source material: memory CD4+ T cells sorted from blood. This sample's subset: CD45RA-negative fraction. The clonotype originates from a man aged 30 to 45 in good health. The DNA of the CDR3 is TGTGCCAGCTCACCACCGTCCGGGAGGACAACAGATACGCAGTATTTT. Translating gives CASSPPSGRTTDTQYF.